Detailed here is one T cell receptor (beta chain). This entry belongs to a study of T-cell reconstitution after alpha-beta-depleted transplantation in children. This sample's TCRbeta library carried unique molecular identifier barcodes. TCRdb re-called the PCR reads with MiXCR, one entry per CDR3 protein. The sample has 600,000 or so distinct CDR3 sequences, 23% seen once. CDR3 length: 19 residues. With V trimmed by 1 base and J by 0 bases, 13 bases remained unmatched. Germline V gives CDR1 KGHSH, CDR2 LQKENI. V and J are TRBV18 and TRBJ1-1, with 8 bases fitting TRBD1. Source: PBMCs, mostly from graft donor cells, taken 360 days after TCRalphabeta/CD19-depleted stem cell transplant. This TCR came from a boy younger than two who had a stem cell transplant for acute myeloid leukemia, so the T cells may come from the graft donor. The CDR3 sequence: CASSPRGQGSFRVNTEAFF. The DNA of the CDR3 is TGTGCCAGCTCACCACGAGGACAGGGTAGTTTCAGAGTGAACACTGAAGCTTTCTTT. Based on the CDR3 plus reference TRBV18 and TRBJ1-1, the full variable domain is NAGVMQNPRHLVRRRGQEARLRCSPMKGHSHVYWYRQLPEEGLKFMVYLQKENIIDESGMPKERFSAEFPKEGPSILRIQQVVRGDSAAYFCASSPRGQGSFRVNTEAFFGQGTRLTVV.